This T cell receptor beta chain comes out of a study of T cell responses to AZD1222 COVID-19 vaccine. This CDR3 comprises 14 residues. Germline V gives CDR1 MDHEN, CDR2 SYDVKM. The ends were cut back, 6 bases at V and 4 bases at J, with 15 bases in the middle. Profiled with immunoSEQ multiplex PCR; TCRdb holds only in-frame clones, not every one. Here the sample spans about 120,000 clones, 75% to 95% being singletons. The sequence was obtained from an adult who received the MenACWY meningococcal vaccine as a control. Sequencing used peripheral blood, obtained 28 days after the second dose of the MenACWY control vaccine. V gene TRBV28 combines with J gene TRBJ1-2; possibly TRBD1 for D (6 bases). The CDR3 protein is CASRTRGRIYGYTF. DNA for the CDR3: TGTGCCAGCAGAACCAGGGGTCGGATCTATGGCTACACCTTC.